This entry describes one T cell receptor (beta chain). What it binds is unknown. The CDR3 has 16 amino acids. Trimming removed 4 bases at V and 0 bases at J, with 16 bases between. Germline lookup yields CDR1 SGHRS and CDR2 YFSETQ. This sample was included in a study of cytomegalovirus exposure and HLA in healthy donors. Overall study context: When about 400 donors were genotyped, about 80% of them were found to fall in the Caucasian-associated ancestry cluster. Study-wide findings and caveats: When analyzed later, the rates of TCR association showed variation by HLA locus, with DRB1 the most and HLA-C the fewest.

Primers included in the PCR were 60 Vbeta and 13 Jbeta primers. TCRdb keeps only in-frame clones here, not all; method: immunoSEQ multiplex PCR. Found here are about 92,000 clones; the top ten clones hold 15%. The receptor comes from a man aged 50 or older in good health and CMV-seropositive. Source material: PBMCs. The rearrangement joins TRBV5-1 to TRBJ1-1; weak D call: TRBD1 (6 bases). The CDR3, as DNA: TGCGCCAGCAGCATGGACAGTCCCACCATGAACACTGAAGCTTTCTTT. Protein sequence: CASSMDSPTMNTEAFF.